These T cell receptor beta chains were read from a single sample in a study of T-cell memory formation after mild COVID-19. A single record per CDR3 protein comes from TCRdb applying MiXCR to the 5' RACE reads. The table has about 400,000 distinct CDR3 sequences, around 17% seen once; the top ten hold roughly 21%. Sequencing was carried out using PBMCs or a T cell subset sorted from them (not recorded which). Receptors originate from a young man who had mild COVID-19 (a few samples of this study predate the infection). Cell type and time point are not known. CDR3s include the opening cysteine and the closing phenylalanine or tryptophan. The D gene is left open where the match is weak. Clone size is not always given. Where it is, it says once, few, many or a class for expanded clones.

J,size,D,length,V,CDR3,DNA
TRBJ1-5,.,TRBD1,15,TRBV15,CATSRNRGTNQPQHF,TGTGCCACCAGCAGAAACAGGGGGACCAATCAGCCCCAGCATTTT
TRBJ1-1,few,.,12,TRBV20-1,CSAPRHGVVAFF,TGCAGTGCCCCCCGACATGGGGTAGTAGCTTTCTTT
TRBJ2-3,.,.,16,TRBV5-4,CASSRLAESSTDTQYF,TGTGCCAGCAGCCGGCTTGCGGAGTCTAGCACAGATACGCAGTATTTT
TRBJ1-2,few,.,12,TRBV6-5,CASRAGRNGYTF,TGTGCCAGCCGGGCAGGGAGGAATGGCTACACCTTC
TRBJ1-5,.,.,14,TRBV28,CASREGRRNQPQHF,TGTGCCAGCAGGGAAGGGAGGAGGAATCAGCCCCAGCATTTT
TRBJ1-1,.,.,15,TRBV3-1,CASSPRQFMNTEAFF,TGTGCCAGCAGCCCCAGACAATTCATGAACACTGAAGCTTTCTTT
TRBJ1-3,few,.,16,TRBV5-1,CASSLVGEGAGNTIYF,TGCGCCAGCAGCTTGGTTGGAGAGGGTGCAGGAAACACCATATATTTT
TRBJ1-6,.,.,13,TRBV27,CASSWSNNSPLHF,TGTGCCAGCAGTTGGAGTAATAATTCACCCCTCCACTTT
TRBJ2-1,.,TRBD2,15,TRBV12-3/TRBV12-4,CASRLLAGGRNEQFF,TGTGCCAGCAGACTTCTAGCGGGGGGTAGAAATGAGCAGTTCTTC
TRBJ1-5,few,.,12,TRBV7-2,CASSSQNQPQHF,TGTGCCAGCAGCTCACAGAATCAGCCCCAGCATTTT
TRBJ2-7,.,TRBD1,18,TRBV25-1,CASSGRFQRSGQFIEQYF,TGTGCCAGCAGTGGACGGTTCCAAAGATCGGGACAGTTTATCGAGCAGTACTTC
TRBJ2-3,many,TRBD1,14,TRBV4-2,CASRGTGSTDTQYF,TGTGCCAGCCGTGGGACAGGGAGCACAGATACGCAGTATTTT
TRBJ2-1,few,.,11,TRBV3-1,CASTGYNEQFF,TGTGCCAGCACGGGGTACAATGAGCAGTTCTTC
TRBJ2-3,few,.,12,TRBV6-2/TRBV6-3,CASGRSTDTQYF,TGTGCCAGTGGACGGAGCACAGATACGCAGTATTTT
TRBJ2-1,.,TRBD1,13,TRBV6-2/TRBV6-3,CASRRTGDNEQFF,TGTGCCAGCAGACGTACAGGGGACAATGAGCAGTTCTTC
TRBJ1-1,.,.,14,TRBV12-3/TRBV12-4,CASSPQGSNTEAFF,TGTGCCAGCAGTCCCCAGGGGTCGAACACTGAAGCTTTCTTT
TRBJ2-1,few,.,18,TRBV7-2,CASSFVGYMPSSYNEQFF,TGTGCCAGCAGCTTTGTGGGGTACATGCCAAGCTCCTACAATGAGCAGTTCTTC